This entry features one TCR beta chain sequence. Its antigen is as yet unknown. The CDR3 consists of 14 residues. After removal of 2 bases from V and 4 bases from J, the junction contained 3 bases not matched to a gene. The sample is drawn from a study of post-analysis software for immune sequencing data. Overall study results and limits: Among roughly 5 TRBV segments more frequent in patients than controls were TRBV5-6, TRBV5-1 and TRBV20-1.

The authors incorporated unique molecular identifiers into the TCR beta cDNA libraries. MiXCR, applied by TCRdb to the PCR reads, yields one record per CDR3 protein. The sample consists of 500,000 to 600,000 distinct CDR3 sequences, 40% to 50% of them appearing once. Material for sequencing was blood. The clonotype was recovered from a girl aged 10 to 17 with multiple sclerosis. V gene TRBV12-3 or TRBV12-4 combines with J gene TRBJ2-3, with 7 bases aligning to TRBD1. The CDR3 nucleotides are TGTGCCAGCAGTTTACAGCAGGGGGCAGATACGCAGTATTTT. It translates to CASSLQQGADTQYF.